The 19 T cell receptor beta chains reported below all come from one sample, sequenced in a study of identifying expanded T cells in peripheral blood. Clones were read by immunoSEQ multiplex PCR, and TCRdb kept only the in-frame ones, dropping some. The sample has 84,000 or so clones; around 90% are singletons. The sample comprised blood. All receptors derive from a person aged 18 to 75 in good health.

The CDR3 DNA reads as TGTGCCAGCTCATCGCAGGAGGGGGACGGGAATGAAAAACTGTTTTTT. Translation gives CASSSQEGDGNEKLFF. The rearrangement links TRBV18 to TRBJ1-4; possible D gene TRBD1, 6 bases. With 5 bases removed from V and 5 bases from J, the gap between germline ends came to 18 bases. CDR1 and CDR2 from the germline V gene are KGHSH and LQKENI. The CDR3 consists of 16 residues.

V usage is TRBV2 and J usage is TRBJ1-5; D perhaps matches TRBD1 (5 bases). There are 15 residues in the CDR3. Trimming pared 5 bases from V and 0 bases from J, leaving 11 bases between. Germline loops: CDR1 SNHLY, CDR2 FYNNEI. The CDR3 region has the DNA TGTGCCAGCAGTATCCTAGGGACTAGCAATCAGCCCCAGCATTTT. Encoded protein: CASSILGTSNQPQHF.

This clone appeared a few times. This rearrangement joins TRBV9 to TRBJ1-2; maybe TRBD1 (5 bases). The CDR3 loop spans 11 amino acids. V lost 4 bases and J lost 6, with 7 bases in between. The germline V gene has CDR1 SGDLS and CDR2 YYNGEE. CDR3 coding DNA: TGTGCCAGCAGCCGGGGGAATGGCTACACCTTC. This encodes CASSRGNGYTF.

The V and J genes are TRBV27 and TRBJ1-3; 9 bases match TRBD1. The CDR3 has 16 residues. V shed 6 bases and J 0 bases; nucleotides not matched to a gene: 6. CDR1 is MNHEY, CDR2 SMNVEV, per germline (reference sequence). The CDR3 DNA reads as TGTGCCAGCAGAGGGACAGGGAGGCTCTCTGGAAACACCATATATTTT. This gives the protein CASRGTGRLSGNTIYF.

This clone was counted only a few times. The chain links TRBV10-2 to TRBJ2-7; 10 positions agree with TRBD1. J gave up 6 bases and V 6 bases, and 5 bases lay outside the gene matches. Per germline, CDR1 WSHSY and CDR2 SAAADI. The CDR3 covers 13 residues. The chain's CDR3 is CASSKGQGLEQYF. CDR3 in DNA: TGCGCCAGCAGCAAGGGACAGGGGCTCGAGCAGTACTTC.

The rearrangement joins TRBV12-5 to TRBJ1-1; 7 bases line up with TRBD1. There are 17 residues in the CDR3. J gave up 0 bases and V 1 base, and 8 bases lay outside the gene matches. Germline assignment: CDR1 LGHNT and CDR2 FRNRAP. CDR3 in amino acids: CASGLAGKGQMNTEAFF. CDR3 sequence (DNA): TGTGCTAGTGGTTTGGCAGGCAAGGGACAGATGAACACTGAAGCTTTCTTT.

A single count supports this clone. This sequence joins TRBV4-1 and TRBJ2-2; 8 bases map to TRBD1. The J segment lost 1 base and the V segment lost 5 bases, leaving 12 bases of the junction unmatched. This CDR3 has 18 residues. Looked up from germline, CDR1 is MGHRA and CDR2 is YSYEKL. The CDR3 loop reads CASSDETRGPRNTGELFF. The CDR3 DNA sequence: TGCGCCAGCAGCGACGAGACCAGGGGGCCAAGGAACACCGGGGAGCTGTTTTTT.

V and J are TRBV5-1 and TRBJ2-1; D unresolved. The V gene's germline CDR1 is SGHRS and CDR2 YFSETQ. This CDR3 is built from 13 residues. Deletions cut 5 bases from V and 1 base from J, with 7 bases between. CDR3 nucleotide sequence: TGCGCCAGCAGATTTCTATCCTACAATGAGCAGTTCTTC. Translated, it gives CASRFLSYNEQFF.

The chain has TRBV6-5 and TRBJ2-4; 7 bases map to TRBD2. Germline V gives CDR1 MNHEY, CDR2 SVGAGI. CDR3 length: 11 amino acids. J lost 11 bases, V lost 10 bases, and 8 bases had no gene match. The CDR3 sequence: CATRIAGVQYF. The CDR3 coding sequence is TGTGCCACCCGGATCGCGGGGGTTCAGTACTTC.

The CDR3 is CASSVEVGSYEQYF. Here the CDR3 DNA reads TGTGCCAGCAGCGTAGAAGTGGGATCCTACGAGCAGTACTTC. This chain links TRBV9 with TRBJ2-7; D ambiguous. The CDR3 spans 14 residues. The V gene's germline CDR1 is SGDLS and CDR2 YYNGEE. The V end was cut by 0 bases, the J end by 1 base, with 8 bases between. The full variable domain, completed using reference TRBV9 and TRBJ2-7, is DSGVTQTPKHLITATGQRVTLRCSPRSGDLSVYWYQQSLDQGLQFLIQYYNGEERAKGNILERFSAQQFPDLHSELNLSSLELGDSALYFCASSVEVGSYEQYFGPGTRLTVT.

This chain joins TRBV4-1 and TRBJ2-5, with 8 bases that match TRBD2. J was trimmed by 2 bases and V by 4 bases; bases with no gene match: 6. This CDR3 is built from 15 residues. Germline V CDR1 and CDR2: MGHRA, YSYEKL. In nucleotides, the CDR3 is TGCGCCAGCAGCCTATTACTAGCGGAACAAGAGACCCAGTACTTC. Translated: CASSLLLAEQETQYF.

The V call is TRBV27, the J call TRBJ2-7; 7 bases are a match to TRBD2. The CDR3 is 15 residues long. V trimming: 3 bases; J trimming: 4 bases; junction bases outside the gene matches: 9. Germline CDR1 reads MNHEY; CDR2 reads SMNVEV (reference sequence). CDR3 loop: CASSFGGTEGYEQYF. CDR3 nucleotide sequence: TGTGCCAGCAGTTTCGGGGGGACGGAGGGGTACGAGCAGTACTTC.

The chain uses TRBV5-4 and TRBJ1-2, with no clear D. CDR3 length equals 14 residues. CDR1 SGHNT and CDR2 YYREEE come from the germline V gene (reference sequence). The V gene lost 4 bases and the J gene lost 4 bases, with 14 bases spanning the gap. In DNA, the CDR3 is TGTGCCAGCAGCCTCAGGAACCAGATCTATGGCTACACCTTC. This gives the protein CASSLRNQIYGYTF.

The chain is built from TRBV6-1 and TRBJ1-2, with 9 positions matching TRBD1. Germline V lookup: CDR1 MNHNS, CDR2 SASEGT. This CDR3 comprises 14 residues. V shed 7 bases and J 0 bases; nucleotides not matched to a gene: 3. The CDR3 DNA reads as TGTGCCAGCAACCGACAGGGGGCTAACTATGGCTACACCTTC. Its translation: CASNRQGANYGYTF.

This clone occurred many times. V gene TRBV23-1 combines with J gene TRBJ2-7; D is ambiguous. TRBV23-1 carries the ORF label, with uncertain function. The V gene lost 5 bases and the J gene lost 4 bases, with 6 bases spanning the gap. CDR3 length equals 11 residues. The CDR3 spells CASSSSYEQYF. DNA for the CDR3: TGCGCCAGCAGTAGTTCTTACGAGCAGTACTTC.

The gene calls are TRBV27 and TRBJ2-1; no clear D. The CDR3 is 15 amino acids. Germline CDR1 is MNHEY and CDR2 is SMNVEV (reference sequence). Trimming removed 2 bases from V and 2 bases from J, with 10 bases in between. CDR3 DNA sequence: TGTGCCAGCAGTTTAGAACGGTCCCCCTACAATGAGCAGTTCTTC. This sequence encodes CASSLERSPYNEQFF.

This clone appeared a single time. The chain has TRBV5-1 and TRBJ2-5; TRBD2 agrees at 11 bases. The CDR3 extends over 15 amino acids. CDR1 and CDR2 (germline): SGHRS, YFSETQ. J was trimmed by 4 bases and V by 4 bases; bases with no gene match: 6. CDR3 sequence (DNA): TGCGCCAGCAGCCCTAGCGGGAGGCCGATAGAGACCCAGTACTTC. Amino acid sequence: CASSPSGRPIETQYF.

The chain employs TRBV7-2 and TRBJ1-2; D is uncertain. The germline V gene has CDR1 SGHTA and CDR2 FQGNSA. Trimming stripped 5 bases from V and 0 bases from J, with 7 bases between. CDR3 length: 13 amino acids. The CDR3, as DNA: TGTGCCAGCAGCCTAGATACTAACTATGGCTACACCTTC. Translation gives CASSLDTNYGYTF. The variable domain in full, with the rest retrieved from reference TRBV7-2 and TRBJ1-2, is GAGVSQSPSNKVTEKGKDVELRCDPISGHTALYWYRQSLGQGLEFLIYFQGNSAPDKSGLPSDRFSAERTGGSVSTLTIQRTQQEDSAVYLCASSLDTNYGYTFGSGTRLTVV.

The chain links TRBV9 to TRBJ1-2; possible D gene TRBD1, 6 bases. Between the trimmed V and J ends, which lost 0 bases and 4 bases, there was a span of 10 bases. This CDR3 is built from 14 residues. Germline assignment: CDR1 SGDLS and CDR2 YYNGEE. The CDR3 spells CASSVGQASYGYTF. DNA for the CDR3: TGTGCCAGCAGCGTAGGACAGGCCAGCTATGGCTACACCTTC.